One sample yielded the 20 T cell receptor beta chains listed below, sequenced in a study of CD8 T cells in ankylosing spondylitis. MiXCR, applied by TCRdb to the 5' RACE reads, yields one record per CDR3 protein. The sample consists of about 160,000 distinct CDR3 sequences, around a tenth of them appearing once. What was sequenced was blood, either unsorted or a sorted T cell fraction (not recorded which). These receptors were collected from a female donor with ankylosing spondylitis or in good health (not recorded which).

J is TRBJ1-2 and V is TRBV20-1; D is undetermined. Germline V CDR1 and CDR2: DFQATT, SNEGSKA (reference sequence). There are 12 residues in the CDR3. Trimming shortened V by 3 bases and J by 2 bases, and 7 bases separated the two germline ends. CDR3 in amino acids: CSASPPNYGYTF. The CDR3, as DNA: TGCAGTGCTAGCCCCCCAAACTATGGCTACACCTTC.

The V and J genes are TRBV5-6 and TRBJ2-7, with TRBD2 as a possible D gene (5 bases). Trimming removed 4 bases from V and 6 bases from J, with 11 bases in between. This CDR3 region has 12 residues. The germline gives CDR1 SGHDT, CDR2 YYEEEE. The CDR3 reads CASSLPGFEQYF. CDR3 DNA: TGTGCCAGCAGCCTGCCGGGATTCGAGCAGTACTTC.

J is TRBJ2-3 and V is TRBV11-2; D might be TRBD1 or TRBD2, each matching 5 bases. Germline lookup yields CDR1 SGHAT and CDR2 FQNNGV. This CDR3 has 15 residues. Trimming shortened V by 3 bases and J by 6 bases, and 16 bases separated the two germline ends. CDR3 sequence: CASSLASGPLDTQYF. CDR3 coding DNA: TGTGCCAGCAGCTTGGCCTCGGGGCCGCTGGATACGCAGTATTTT.

This clonotype was seen a handful of times. V and J are TRBV6-2 or TRBV6-3 and TRBJ2-6; 8 bases map to TRBD1. The CDR3 loop spans 17 amino acids. The germline CDR1 and CDR2 sequences are MNHEY and SVGEGT. The J segment lost 2 bases and the V segment lost 4 bases, leaving 7 bases of the junction unmatched. The CDR3 loop is CASSLPGGAAGANVLTF. In nucleotides, the CDR3 is TGTGCCAGCAGTTTACCAGGGGGCGCCGCTGGGGCCAACGTCCTGACTTTC.

The chain links TRBV20-1 to TRBJ1-3, with D possibly being TRBD1 (5 bases). The germline V gene has CDR1 DFQATT and CDR2 SNEGSKA (reference sequence). This CDR3 contains 15 residues. The ends were cut back, 3 bases at V and 4 bases at J, with 16 bases in the middle. In DNA form, the CDR3 reads TGCAGTGCTAGCCTTGGGGGGGAATCGGGAAACACCATATATTTT. Residues: CSASLGGESGNTIYF.

The table lists this clonotype with a few counts. The chain combines TRBV5-1 with TRBJ2-2, with TRBD1 identical over 8 bases. The CDR3 has 16 amino acids. J lost 6 bases, V lost 0 bases, and 7 bases had no gene match. Per germline, CDR1 SGHRS and CDR2 YFSETQ. CDR3 in amino acids: CASSLEAGGSSGELFF. The DNA of the CDR3 is TGCGCCAGCAGCTTGGAGGCAGGGGGCTCATCCGGGGAGCTGTTTTTT.

This clonotype has a handful of counts. This chain connects TRBV7-8 to TRBJ2-7; 9 nucleotides align to TRBD1. This CDR3 is built from 15 residues. The junction had 10 bases not matched to a gene; V was cut back by 3 bases and J by 7 bases. Germline CDR1 and CDR2: SGHVS and FQNEAQ. CDR3 sequence (DNA): TGTGCCAGCAGCTTTCAGGGGACAGGGTCGGGAGAGCAGTACTTC. This encodes CASSFQGTGSGEQYF.

There are many counts of this clonotype. The J gene is TRBJ1-5, the V gene TRBV10-3; D gene uncertain. The CDR3 is 12 amino acids. V lost 7 bases and J lost 3, with 7 bases in between. Germline-derived CDR1 and CDR2 are ENHRY and SYGVKD. The CDR3 loop is CAIKNDNQPQHF. The CDR3 DNA sequence: TGTGCCATCAAGAACGACAATCAGCCCCAGCATTTT.

This clonotype turned up a few times. V gene TRBV7-8 combines with J gene TRBJ1-2, with a weak D call TRBD1 (5 bases). The CDR3 runs to 14 residues. Per germline, CDR1 SGHVS and CDR2 FQNEAQ. Between the trimmed V and J ends, which lost 3 bases and 6 bases, there was a span of 14 bases. In DNA, the CDR3 is TGTGCCAGCAGCTTTAAGGGACGGCCCGATGGCTACACCTTC. Protein: CASSFKGRPDGYTF.

This clonotype has just a few counts. The gene calls are TRBV12-3 or TRBV12-4 and TRBJ2-2; TRBD1 agrees at 10 bases. This CDR3 contains 14 residues. V lost 8 bases to trimming and J lost 1 base; unmatched junction nucleotides: 1. The CDR3 nucleotides are TGTGCCAGCGGGACAGGGGAGAACACCGGGGAGCTGTTTTTT. Protein: CASGTGENTGELFF.

A few counts support this clonotype. The chain has TRBV21-1 and TRBJ2-7; TRBD2, the table's D call, lacks a check against the DNA. TRBV21-1 has pseudogene status. CDR3 length: 19 amino acids. CDR3 in amino acids: CASAGDRLTSGRAWDEQYF. Written as DNA, the CDR3 is TGTGCCAGTGCCGGGGACAGATTGACTAGCGGGAGGGCCTGGGACGAGCAGTACTTC.

This clonotype has just a few counts. The rearrangement links TRBV7-3 to TRBJ2-1; TRBD1 aligns across 8 bases. The CDR3 sequence is 15 residues long. From germline, CDR1 is SGHTA and CDR2 FQGTGA. After removal of 2 bases from V and 5 bases from J, the junction contained 5 bases not matched to a gene. CDR3 protein: CASSLGQGLNNEQFF. CDR3 DNA sequence: TGTGCCAGCAGCTTAGGACAGGGCCTTAACAATGAGCAGTTCTTC. The complete variable domain, with remaining parts taken from reference TRBV7-3 and TRBJ2-1, reads GAGVSQTPSNKVTEKGKYVELRCDPISGHTALYWYRQSLGQGPEFLIYFQGTGAADDSGLPNDRFFAVRPEGSVSTLKIQRTERGDSAVYLCASSLGQGLNNEQFFGPGTRLTVL.

In this sample, this clonotype turned up a few times. This chain connects TRBV12-3 or TRBV12-4 to TRBJ1-1; no clear D. V lost 5 bases, J lost 5 bases, and 18 bases lay in between. CDR3 length equals 15 residues. CDR3 protein: CASSPPATVVTEAFF. As DNA, the CDR3 is TGTGCCAGCAGTCCCCCTGCAACAGTGGTGACTGAAGCTTTCTTT.

V gene TRBV11-3 combines with J gene TRBJ1-6; D gene ambiguous. V gave up 4 bases and J gave up 10 bases, with 14 bases separating them. This CDR3 has 14 amino acids. CDR1 is SGHNT and CDR2 is YENEEA in the germline V gene. The CDR3 DNA is TGTGCCAGCAGCTCCCGACCAAGCAGGTCACCCCTCCACTTT. Its translation is CASSSRPSRSPLHF.

This clonotype was picked up many times. V gene TRBV7-9 combines with J gene TRBJ1-1, with a weak D call TRBD1 (5 bases). The CDR3 runs to 14 residues. Germline assignment: CDR1 SEHNR and CDR2 FQNEAQ (reference sequence). V lost 3 bases and J 4 bases, leaving 12 bases between the germline ends. CDR3: CASSFGSGGTEAFF. In DNA, the CDR3 is TGTGCCAGCAGCTTTGGGTCTGGGGGCACTGAAGCTTTCTTT.

J is TRBJ1-5 and V is TRBV20-1, with D unresolved. The germline V and J ends were trimmed by 0 bases and 4 bases, with 16 bases remaining between them. This CDR3 is 16 amino acids long. The germline CDR1 and CDR2 sequences are DFQATT and SNEGSKA (reference sequence). The DNA of the CDR3 is TGCAGTGCTAGAGATCAGTTGGAACAACCAAATCAGCCCCAGCATTTT. It yields the protein CSARDQLEQPNQPQHF.

A few counts support this clonotype. The J gene is TRBJ1-1, the V gene TRBV12-3 or TRBV12-4; a possible D gene is TRBD1 (6 bases). Trimming stripped 5 bases from V and 0 bases from J, with 13 bases between. This CDR3 contains 15 residues. The CDR3 DNA reads TGTGCCAGCAGTATATCAGGGGTCCTGAACACTGAAGCTTTCTTT. The encoded protein is CASSISGVLNTEAFF.

This clonotype came up a few times. The rearrangement links TRBV7-2 to TRBJ1-2; D may be TRBD1 (6 bases). V shed 11 bases and J shed 6 bases, with 13 bases lying between them. The CDR3 is 11 residues long. Germline-derived CDR1 and CDR2 are SGHTA and FQGNSA. The CDR3 spells CAVQGGDGYTF. CDR3 DNA sequence: TGTGCCGTACAGGGTGGGGATGGCTACACCTTC.

The J gene is TRBJ2-1, the V gene TRBV24-1; D gene ambiguous. Germline V gives CDR1 KGHDR, CDR2 SFDVKD. The CDR3 has 14 amino acids. Trimming pared 7 bases from V and 8 bases from J, leaving 17 bases between. The CDR3 sequence: CATSGPQLGYEQFF. The CDR3 nucleotides read TGTGCCACCAGCGGACCCCAACTGGGGTATGAGCAGTTCTTC.

There are many counts of this clonotype. The rearrangement uses TRBV7-9 and TRBJ2-7; D is undetermined. The CDR3 is 13 amino acids. Germline V gene data show CDR1 as SEHNR and CDR2 as FQNEAQ (reference sequence). Trimming removed 1 base from V and 5 bases from J, with 9 bases in between. Written as DNA, the CDR3 is TGTGCCAGCAGCTTAGTTCCGGACCACGAGCAGTACTTC. This codes for CASSLVPDHEQYF.